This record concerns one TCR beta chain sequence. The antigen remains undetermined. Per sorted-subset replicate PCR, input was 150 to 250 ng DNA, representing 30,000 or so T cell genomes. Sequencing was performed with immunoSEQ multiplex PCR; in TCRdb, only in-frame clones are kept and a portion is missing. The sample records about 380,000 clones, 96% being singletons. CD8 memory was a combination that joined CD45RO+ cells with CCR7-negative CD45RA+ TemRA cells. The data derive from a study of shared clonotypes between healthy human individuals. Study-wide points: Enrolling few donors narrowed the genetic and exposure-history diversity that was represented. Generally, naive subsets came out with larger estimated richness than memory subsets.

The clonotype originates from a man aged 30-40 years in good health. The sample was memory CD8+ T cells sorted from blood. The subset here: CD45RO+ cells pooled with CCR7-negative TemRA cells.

The CDR3 protein is CASSDWTAGGGQFF. The CDR3, as DNA: TGTGCCAGCAGTGACTGGACAGCGGGTGGAGGGCAGTTCTTC. The chain couples TRBV2 to TRBJ2-1; D could derive from TRBD1 or TRBD2 (6 bases each). The V and J ends lost 3 bases and 12 bases respectively, with 18 bases between them. The CDR3 spans 14 residues. CDR1 is SNHLY and CDR2 is FYNNEI in the germline V gene.